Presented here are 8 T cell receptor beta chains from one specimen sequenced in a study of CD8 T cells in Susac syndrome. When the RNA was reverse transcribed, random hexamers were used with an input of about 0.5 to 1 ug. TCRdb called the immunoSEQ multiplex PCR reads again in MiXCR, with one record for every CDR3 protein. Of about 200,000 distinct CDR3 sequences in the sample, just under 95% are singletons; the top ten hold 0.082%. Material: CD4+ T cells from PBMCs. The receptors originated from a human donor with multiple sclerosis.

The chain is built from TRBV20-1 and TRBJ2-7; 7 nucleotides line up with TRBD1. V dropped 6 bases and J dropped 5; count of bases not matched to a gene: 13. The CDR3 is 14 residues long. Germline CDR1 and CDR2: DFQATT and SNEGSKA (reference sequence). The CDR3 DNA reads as TGCAGTGCCACTCAGACAGGGCGTATGCACGAGCAGTACTTC. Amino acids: CSATQTGRMHEQYF.

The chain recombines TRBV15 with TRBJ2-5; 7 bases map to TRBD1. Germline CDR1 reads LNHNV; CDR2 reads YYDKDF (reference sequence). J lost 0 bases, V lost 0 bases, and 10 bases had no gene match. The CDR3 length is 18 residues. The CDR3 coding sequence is TGTGCCACCAGCAGAGATAGGGGGTCGACAGGGTACCAAGAGACCCAGTACTTC. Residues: CATSRDRGSTGYQETQYF.

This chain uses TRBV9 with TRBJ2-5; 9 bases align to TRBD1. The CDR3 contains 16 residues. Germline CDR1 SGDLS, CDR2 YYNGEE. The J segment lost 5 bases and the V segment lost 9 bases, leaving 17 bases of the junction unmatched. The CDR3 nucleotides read TGTGCCAACGCCCTCTGGACAGGGGCTTCCGGGGAGACCCAGTACTTC. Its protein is CANALWTGASGETQYF.

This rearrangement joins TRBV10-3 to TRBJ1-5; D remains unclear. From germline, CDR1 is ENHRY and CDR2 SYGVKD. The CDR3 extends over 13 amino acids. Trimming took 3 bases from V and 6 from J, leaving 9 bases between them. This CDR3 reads CAISESPGQPQHF. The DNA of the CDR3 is TGTGCCATCAGTGAATCTCCCGGTCAGCCCCAGCATTTT.

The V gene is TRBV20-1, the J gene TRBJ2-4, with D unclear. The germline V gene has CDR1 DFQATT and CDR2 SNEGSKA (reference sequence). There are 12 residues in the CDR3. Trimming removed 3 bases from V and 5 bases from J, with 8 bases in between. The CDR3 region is CSARVGENIQYF. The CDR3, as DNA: TGCAGTGCTAGGGTCGGTGAAAACATTCAGTACTTC.

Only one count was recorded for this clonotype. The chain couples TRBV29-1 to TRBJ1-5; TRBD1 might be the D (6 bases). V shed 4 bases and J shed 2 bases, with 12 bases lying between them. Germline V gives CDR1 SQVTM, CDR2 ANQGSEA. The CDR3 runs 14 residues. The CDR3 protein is CSVAARGGNQPQHF. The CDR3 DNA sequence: TGCAGCGTTGCGGCCAGGGGAGGCAATCAGCCCCAGCATTTT.

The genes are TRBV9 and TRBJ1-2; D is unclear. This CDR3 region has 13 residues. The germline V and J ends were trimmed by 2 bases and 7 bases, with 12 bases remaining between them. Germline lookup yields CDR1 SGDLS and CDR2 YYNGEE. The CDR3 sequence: CASSVSTEGGYTF. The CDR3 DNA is TGTGCCAGCAGCGTCTCAACTGAGGGTGGCTACACCTTC.

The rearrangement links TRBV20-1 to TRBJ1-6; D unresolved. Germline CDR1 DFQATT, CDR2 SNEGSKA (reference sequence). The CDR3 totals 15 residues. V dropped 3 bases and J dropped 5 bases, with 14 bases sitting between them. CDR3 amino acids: CSASEAGGNNSPLHF. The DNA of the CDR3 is TGCAGTGCTAGTGAGGCGGGAGGGAATAATTCACCCCTCCACTTT.